This T cell receptor (beta chain) was identified in a study of cytomegalovirus exposure and HLA in healthy donors. Study-wide background: Earlier, 150 million to 200 million T cells were analyzed, and some 120 million unique TCR beta sequences were found among them.

General study results and limits: Roughly uniform depth of sequencing across donors was assumed in presence/absence analyses. According to the study, about 180 TCR beta chains were cytomegalovirus-associated.

V gave up 2 bases and J gave up 0 bases, with 8 bases separating them. CDR1 is MNHEY and CDR2 is SVGAGI in the germline V gene. The CDR3 runs to 15 residues. In its sample, this clone was seen a few times. Its target is unknown. In the PCR, 60 Vbeta and 13 Jbeta primers were used. Data came from immunoSEQ multiplex PCR; TCRdb stores just in-frame clones and leaves some out. The table has around 140,000 clones, approximately 71% seen once. This receptor was identified in a woman aged 60 to 75 in good health and CMV-seronegative. The sequencing sample was made of PBMCs. This chain links TRBV6-5 with TRBJ1-3; D is unclear. The CDR3 loop reads CASSYGRSSGNTIYF. The CDR3 DNA sequence: TGTGCCAGCAGTTACGGTCGGAGCTCTGGAAACACCATATATTTT.